The 23 T cell receptor beta chains below all came from one sample that was sequenced in a study of CD4+ T cells in melanoma. Libraries were prepared by immunoSEQ multiplex PCR; TCRdb keeps only in-frame clonotypes and omits some of them. The table lists over 10,000 clones, about 83% of them singletons. The sequencing input was cells from a culture (not recorded whether cultured in vitro). The receptors come from a human donor with melanoma.

The rearrangement joins TRBV30 to TRBJ1-1, with D perhaps TRBD1 (6 bases). There are 17 residues in the CDR3. Germline V gene lookup returns CDR1 GTSNPN and CDR2 SVGIG (reference sequence). Trimming left V 3 bases short and J 0 bases short, with 20 bases between. The CDR3, as DNA: TGTGCCTGGAGGCACGGGGGGGGGCGAGGAATGAACACTGAAGCTTTCTTT. It encodes CAWRHGGGRGMNTEAFF.

This chain links TRBV7-8 with TRBJ2-2; no definite D call. V was cut by 5 bases and J by 8 bases, with 21 bases left in between. The CDR3 contains 16 residues. Germline-derived CDR1 and CDR2 are SGHVS and FQNEAQ. In DNA form, the CDR3 reads TGTGCCAGCAGCCCAATAGGTGTCCTGGATGAAGGGGAGCTGTTTTTT. Its protein is CASSPIGVLDEGELFF.

Only a few counts were recorded for this clone. The genes are TRBV5-5 and TRBJ1-1; D call uncertain. The CDR3 sequence is 12 residues long. Trimming left V 4 bases short and J 2 bases short, with 6 bases between. CDR1 and CDR2 (germline): SGHKS, YYEKEE (reference sequence). CDR3 region: CASSGLNTEAFF. The CDR3 DNA reads as TGTGCCAGCAGCGGATTAAACACTGAAGCTTTCTTT.

The chain has TRBV5-4 and TRBJ2-3; the match to TRBD2 covers 8 bases. The V and J ends lost 0 bases and 1 base, in that order; junction bases with no gene match: 4. CDR3 length equals 16 residues. Germline-derived CDR1 and CDR2 are SGHNT and YYREEE (reference sequence). In DNA form, the CDR3 reads TGTGCCAGCAGCTTGGGAGGCGGGGGGCGCACAGATACGCAGTATTTT. This encodes CASSLGGGGRTDTQYF.

Details on this clone: One junction end disagrees with the germline gene, perhaps due to a read error. The genes are TRBV5-1 and TRBJ1-1; tentative D call: TRBD1 (5 bases). CDR3 length: 14 amino acids. Per germline, CDR1 SGHRS and CDR2 YFSETQ. The CDR3 is CASSLGDPTGEAFF. DNA of the CDR3: TGCGCCAGCAGTTTGGGGGATCCCACTGGTGAAGCTTTCTTT.

This chain uses TRBV6-5 with TRBJ1-6, with TRBD1 matching 10 bases. The V gene end was trimmed by 5 bases and the J gene end by 8 bases; junction bases not matched to a gene: 3. From germline, CDR1 is MNHEY and CDR2 SVGAGI. There are 14 residues in the CDR3. The CDR3 nucleotides read TGTGCCAGCAGTGACAGGGGGCGAGATTCACCCCTCCACTTT. This encodes CASSDRGRDSPLHF.

This clone is large within its sample. The chain employs TRBV2 and TRBJ1-1; 9 bases fit TRBD1. CDR1 is SNHLY, CDR2 FYNNEI, per germline. V was clipped by 4 bases and J by 4 bases; unmatched bases: 7. The CDR3 spans 15 residues. The CDR3: CASSAEGQGTTEAFF. For the CDR3, the DNA is TGTGCCAGCAGTGCTGAGGGACAGGGCACCACTGAAGCTTTCTTT. The full variable domain, its missing parts supplied by reference TRBV2 and TRBJ1-1, is EPEVTQTPSHQVTQMGQEVILRCVPISNHLYFYWYRQILGQKVEFLVSFYNNEISEKSEIFDDQFSVERPDGSNFTLKIRSTKLEDSAMYFCASSAEGQGTTEAFFGQGTRLTVV.

V is TRBV5-4 and J is TRBJ1-2, with a tentative D call TRBD1 (6 bases). The CDR3 consists of 15 residues. The germline gives CDR1 SGHNT, CDR2 YYREEE (reference sequence). The V end lost 3 bases, the J end lost 7 bases, and 19 bases lay between the germline ends. This CDR3 reads CASSSKQGTLRGYTF. CDR3 sequence (DNA): TGTGCCAGCAGCTCCAAGCAGGGGACTCTTCGTGGCTACACCTTC.

This clone was detected only once. This chain uses TRBV18 with TRBJ1-2; TRBD1 matches 7 bases. The CDR3 is made up of 12 amino acids. Per the germline V gene, CDR1 is KGHSH and CDR2 is LQKENI. Trimming took 8 bases from V and 2 from J; bases not matched to a gene: 2. The CDR3 protein is CASEQGNYGYTF. The CDR3 region has the DNA TGTGCCAGCGAACAGGGGAACTATGGCTACACCTTC.

The chain recombines TRBV6-5 with TRBJ2-2; 8 nucleotides agree with TRBD2. The germline CDR1 and CDR2 sequences are MNHEY and SVGAGI. This CDR3 has 15 amino acids. With 6 bases clipped from V and 1 base from J, the junction kept 4 bases outside the gene matches. CDR3 nucleotide sequence: TGTGCCAGCAGCCAGGCGGGGGGGAACACCGGGGAGCTGTTTTTT. Protein: CASSQAGGNTGELFF.

This clone was counted only a few times. The chain recombines TRBV4-2 with TRBJ2-7; 7 nucleotides line up with TRBD1. Germline CDR1 and CDR2: LGHNA and YNFKEQ. This CDR3 comprises 13 residues. Germline trimming cut 6 bases from V and 3 bases from J; bases unmatched to any gene: 5. CDR3 sequence (DNA): TGTGCCAGCAGAGGACAGGCGGGCTACGAGCAGTACTTC. This translates into CASRGQAGYEQYF.

In this sample, this clone turned up a few times. CDR3 nucleotides: TGTGCCAGCAGCAACCGGGACAGCCTTACGCAGTATTTT. Encoded protein: CASSNRDSLTQYF. The V and J genes are TRBV11-2 and TRBJ2-3, with 7 nucleotides matching TRBD1. V was pared by 5 bases and J by 8 bases, with 7 bases of the junction left unmatched. The CDR3 totals 13 residues. The germline V gene encodes CDR1 SGHAT and CDR2 FQNNGV.

The rearrangement links TRBV28 to TRBJ1-6; D unclear. The CDR3 sequence is 13 residues long. The V end was cut by 2 bases, the J end by 6 bases, with 5 bases between. CDR1 MDHEN and CDR2 SYDVKM come from the germline V gene. The chain's CDR3 is CASSLDFNSPLHF. CDR3 in DNA: TGTGCCAGCAGTTTAGATTTTAATTCACCCCTCCACTTT.

The chain is built from TRBV6-1 and TRBJ1-6, with a tentative D call TRBD1 (5 bases). The CDR3 totals 12 residues. Trimming removed 9 bases from V and 10 bases from J, with 13 bases in between. The germline V gene has CDR1 MNHNS and CDR2 SASEGT. CDR3 in amino acids: CASWAGQSPLHF. CDR3 nucleotides: TGTGCCAGTTGGGCAGGGCAATCACCCCTCCACTTT.

Only one count was recorded for this clone. The genes are TRBV7-2 and TRBJ1-1, with unresolved D. With 1 base removed from V and 0 bases from J, the gap between germline ends came to 9 bases. The CDR3 has 15 amino acids. CDR1 SGHTA and CDR2 FQGNSA come from the germline V gene. The CDR3 region has the DNA TGTGCCAGCAGCTTAGGGCTACAGTTGAACACTGAAGCTTTCTTT. This gives the protein CASSLGLQLNTEAFF. The full variable domain, with the rest looked up from reference TRBV7-2 and TRBJ1-1, is GAGVSQSPSNKVTEKGKDVELRCDPISGHTALYWYRQSLGQGLEFLIYFQGNSAPDKSGLPSDRFSAERTGGSVSTLTIQRTQQEDSAVYLCASSLGLQLNTEAFFGQGTRLTVV.

The V gene is TRBV5-8, the J gene TRBJ1-6, with a possible D match to TRBD1 (6 bases). V lost 4 bases and J lost 7, with 12 bases in between. CDR3 size: 14 residues. From germline, CDR1 is SGHTS and CDR2 YDEGEE. In nucleotides, the CDR3 is TGTGCCAGCAGCCTGACAGGTTTCAATTCACCCCTCCACTTT. This sequence encodes CASSLTGFNSPLHF.

V and J are TRBV11-2 and TRBJ2-7; possibly TRBD2 for D (6 bases). Per germline, CDR1 SGHAT and CDR2 FQNNGV. Between the trimmed V and J ends, which lost 6 bases and 2 bases, there was a span of 20 bases. The CDR3 totals 16 residues. For the CDR3, the DNA is TGTGCCAGCAGTCAAATCCCGGGACTCGGCCCCTACGAGCAGTACTTC. As protein: CASSQIPGLGPYEQYF.

The CDR3 here is CASSDNRGRYEQYF. DNA for the CDR3: TGCGCCAGCAGTGATAACAGGGGGCGATACGAGCAGTACTTC. The chain is built from TRBV10-2 and TRBJ2-7, with 9 bases aligning to TRBD1. The CDR3 runs 14 residues. V dropped 3 bases and J dropped 4; count of bases not matched to a gene: 4. Germline CDR1 reads WSHSY; CDR2 reads SAAADI.

The chain recombines TRBV5-4 with TRBJ2-5, with TRBD2 matching over 9 bases. Germline loops: CDR1 SGHNT, CDR2 YYREEE (reference sequence). This CDR3 is built from 16 residues. Unmatched junction bases numbered 5, after V lost 1 base and J lost 1 base. CDR3 coding DNA: TGTGCCAGCAGCTTGTCCCCAGCGGGGGGCCAAGAGACCCAGTACTTC. Protein sequence: CASSLSPAGGQETQYF. Using reference TRBV5-4 and TRBJ2-5 for the parts outside the CDR3, the full variable domain is ETGVTQSPTHLIKTRGQQVTLRCSSQSGHNTVSWYQQALGQGPQFIFQYYREEENGRGNFPPRFSGLQFPNYSSELNVNALELDDSALYLCASSLSPAGGQETQYFGPGTRLLVL.

This chain links TRBV6-5 with TRBJ2-3, with 7 bases lining up with TRBD1. The V gene end was trimmed by 2 bases and the J gene end by 0 bases; junction bases not matched to a gene: 5. Germline values: CDR1 MNHEY, CDR2 SVGAGI. This CDR3 is built from 16 residues. The CDR3 protein is CASSYTGTASTDTQYF. In nucleotides, the CDR3 is TGTGCCAGCAGTTACACCGGGACAGCAAGCACAGATACGCAGTATTTT.

Comment on this clone: Relative to the germline gene, one junction end is altered; a read error may explain this. This chain uses TRBV10-3 with TRBJ1-2, with a possible D match to TRBD1 (6 bases). This CDR3 spans 16 amino acids. The germline V gene has CDR1 ENHRY and CDR2 SYGVKD. The CDR3: CASSESRTALRGGYTF. CDR3 sequence (DNA): TGTGCCAGCAGTGAATCGCGGACAGCTCTCAGGGGCGGCTACACCTTC.

The chain combines TRBV5-1 with TRBJ2-1; TRBD2 matches 9 bases. V was pared by 3 bases and J by 4 bases, with 5 bases of the junction left unmatched. This CDR3 has 15 residues. CDR1 SGHRS and CDR2 YFSETQ come from the germline V gene. The CDR3 spells CASSSSGGRYNEQFF. DNA for the CDR3: TGCGCCAGCAGCTCAAGCGGGGGGCGATACAATGAGCAGTTCTTC. Together with reference TRBV5-1 and TRBJ2-1, the CDR3 gives the full variable domain: KAGVTQTPRYLIKTRGQQVTLSCSPISGHRSVSWYQQTPGQGLQFLFEYFSETQRNKGNFPGRFSGRQFSNSRSEMNVSTLELGDSALYLCASSSSGGRYNEQFFGPGTRLTVL.

V is TRBV12-5 and J is TRBJ1-5; no clear D gene. Per germline, CDR1 LGHNT and CDR2 FRNRAP. The CDR3 extends over 15 amino acids. The V end lost 9 bases, the J end lost 5 bases, and 20 bases lay between the germline ends. The CDR3 here is CASRRESPPDQPQHF. DNA of the CDR3: TGTGCTAGCCGCCGCGAATCGCCCCCCGATCAGCCCCAGCATTTT.